This entry concerns a single T cell receptor (beta chain). What it recognizes is unknown. The TCR beta profiling, which covered VDJ combination and CDR3 sequence, was carried out using genomic DNA as the template. From the reads, TCRdb called clonotypes with MiXCR, one entry per CDR3 protein. The sample carries 250,000 to 300,000 distinct CDR3 sequences, approximately 57% recorded once. These data belong to a study of CD8+CD57+ T cells in acquired aplastic anemia. Regarding the study as a whole: In CD8+ cells, Simpson's diversity showed no significant difference between patients and controls.

The specimen was sorted CD4+, CD8+, or CD8+CD57+ T cells (not recorded which) from PBMCs. This clonotype was sampled from a human donor with severe aplastic anemia or a healthy control (not recorded which).

The CDR3 DNA is TGTGCCAGTAGTATAGACAGGGTTAAGCCCCAGCATTTT. Its protein product is CASSIDRVKPQHF. The chain uses TRBV19 and TRBJ1-5; tentative D call: TRBD1 (5 bases). V was trimmed by 0 bases and J by 8 bases, leaving 8 bases between them. Germline assignment: CDR1 LNHDA and CDR2 SQIVND (reference sequence). The CDR3 sequence is 13 residues long. The entire variable domain, with the rest obtained from reference TRBV19 and TRBJ1-5, is as follows: DGGITQSPKYLFRKEGQNVTLSCEQNLNHDAMYWYRQDPGQGLRLIYYSQIVNDFQKGDIAEGYSVSREKKESFPLTVTSAQKNPTAFYLCASSIDRVKPQHFGDGTRLSIL.